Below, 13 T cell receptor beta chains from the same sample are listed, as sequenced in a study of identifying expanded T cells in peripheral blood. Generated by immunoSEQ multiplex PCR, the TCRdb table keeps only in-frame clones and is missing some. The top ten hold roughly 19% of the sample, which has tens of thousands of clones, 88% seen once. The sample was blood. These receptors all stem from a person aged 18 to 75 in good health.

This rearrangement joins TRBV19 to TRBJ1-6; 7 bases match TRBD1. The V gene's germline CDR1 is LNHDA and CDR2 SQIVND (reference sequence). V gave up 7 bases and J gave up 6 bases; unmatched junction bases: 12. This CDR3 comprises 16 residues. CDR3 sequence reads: CASTRTRQGGNSPLHF. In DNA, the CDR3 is TGTGCCAGTACCCGAACTAGACAGGGCGGTAATTCACCCCTCCACTTT.

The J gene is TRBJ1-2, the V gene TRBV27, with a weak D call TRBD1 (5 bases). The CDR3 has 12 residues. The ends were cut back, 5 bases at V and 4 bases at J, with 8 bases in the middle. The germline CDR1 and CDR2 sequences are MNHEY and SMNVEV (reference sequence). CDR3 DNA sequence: TGTGCCAGCAGTCTCCAGGGCTATGGCTACACCTTC. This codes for CASSLQGYGYTF.

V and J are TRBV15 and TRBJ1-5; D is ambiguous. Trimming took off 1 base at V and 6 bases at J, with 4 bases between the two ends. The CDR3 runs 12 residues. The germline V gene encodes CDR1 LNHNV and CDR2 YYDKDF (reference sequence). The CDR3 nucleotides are TGTGCCACCAGCAGAGTCGGTCAGCCCCAGCATTTT. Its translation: CATSRVGQPQHF.

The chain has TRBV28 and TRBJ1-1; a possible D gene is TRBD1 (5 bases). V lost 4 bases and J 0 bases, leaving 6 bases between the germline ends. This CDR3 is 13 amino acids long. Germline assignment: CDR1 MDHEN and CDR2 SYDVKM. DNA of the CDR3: TGTGCCAGCAGTTCGACAGTGAACACTGAAGCTTTCTTT. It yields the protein CASSSTVNTEAFF.

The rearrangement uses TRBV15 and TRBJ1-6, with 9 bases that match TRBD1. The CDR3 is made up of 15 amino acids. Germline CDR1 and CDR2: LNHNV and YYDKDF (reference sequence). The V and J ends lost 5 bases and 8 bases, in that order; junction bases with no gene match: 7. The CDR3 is CATSPTGGAYSPLHF. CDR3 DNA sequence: TGTGCCACCAGCCCTACAGGGGGCGCGTATTCACCCCTCCACTTT.

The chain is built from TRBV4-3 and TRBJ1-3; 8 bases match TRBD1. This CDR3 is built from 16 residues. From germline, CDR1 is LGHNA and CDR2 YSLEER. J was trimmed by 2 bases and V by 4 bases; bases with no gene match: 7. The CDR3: CASSLTLQGAGNTIYF. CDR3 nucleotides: TGCGCCAGCAGCCTAACGTTACAGGGGGCTGGAAACACCATATATTTT.

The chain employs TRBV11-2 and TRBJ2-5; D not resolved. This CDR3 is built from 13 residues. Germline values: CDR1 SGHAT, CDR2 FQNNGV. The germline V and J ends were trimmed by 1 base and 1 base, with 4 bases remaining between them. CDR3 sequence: CASSLGGQETQYF. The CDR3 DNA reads TGTGCCAGCAGCTTAGGAGGCCAAGAGACCCAGTACTTC.

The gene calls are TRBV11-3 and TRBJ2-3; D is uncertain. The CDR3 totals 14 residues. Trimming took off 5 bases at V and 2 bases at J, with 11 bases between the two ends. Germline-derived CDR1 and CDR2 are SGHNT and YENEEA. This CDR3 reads CASSHRQYTDTQYF. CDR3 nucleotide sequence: TGTGCCAGCAGCCATCGACAATACACAGATACGCAGTATTTT.

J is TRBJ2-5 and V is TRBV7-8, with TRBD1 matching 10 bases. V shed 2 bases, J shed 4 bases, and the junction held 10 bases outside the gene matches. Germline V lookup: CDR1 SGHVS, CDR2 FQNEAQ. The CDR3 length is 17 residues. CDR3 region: CASSLRFRTGGGETQYF. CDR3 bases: TGTGCCAGCAGCTTAAGGTTTAGGACAGGGGGAGGAGAGACCCAGTACTTC.

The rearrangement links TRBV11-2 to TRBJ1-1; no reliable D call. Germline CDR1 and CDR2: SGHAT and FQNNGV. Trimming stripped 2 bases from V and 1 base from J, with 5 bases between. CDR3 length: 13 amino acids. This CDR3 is CASSLSPNTEAFF. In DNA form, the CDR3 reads TGTGCCAGCAGCTTATCGCCGAACACTGAAGCTTTCTTT.

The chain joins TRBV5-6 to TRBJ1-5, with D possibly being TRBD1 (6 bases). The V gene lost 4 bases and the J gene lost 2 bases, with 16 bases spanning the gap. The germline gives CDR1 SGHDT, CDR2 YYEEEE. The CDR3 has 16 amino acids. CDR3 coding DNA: TGTGCCAGCAGCCCATCCCGAGGGGGGGGCAATCAGCCCCAGCATTTT. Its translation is CASSPSRGGGNQPQHF. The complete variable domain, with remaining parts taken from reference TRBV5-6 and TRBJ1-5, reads DAGVTQSPTHLIKTRGQQVTLRCSPKSGHDTVSWYQQALGQGPQFIFQYYEEEERQRGNFPDRFSGHQFPNYSSELNVNALLLGDSALYLCASSPSRGGGNQPQHFGDGTRLSIL.

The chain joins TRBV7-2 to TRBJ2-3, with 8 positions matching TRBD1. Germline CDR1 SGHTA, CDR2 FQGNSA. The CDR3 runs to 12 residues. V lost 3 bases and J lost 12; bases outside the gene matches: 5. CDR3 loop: CASSFQDRAQYF. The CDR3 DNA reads TGTGCCAGCAGCTTTCAGGACAGGGCACAGTATTTT. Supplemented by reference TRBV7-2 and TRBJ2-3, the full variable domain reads GAGVSQSPSNKVTEKGKDVELRCDPISGHTALYWYRQSLGQGLEFLIYFQGNSAPDKSGLPSDRFSAERTGGSVSTLTIQRTQQEDSAVYLCASSFQDRAQYFGPGTRLTVL.

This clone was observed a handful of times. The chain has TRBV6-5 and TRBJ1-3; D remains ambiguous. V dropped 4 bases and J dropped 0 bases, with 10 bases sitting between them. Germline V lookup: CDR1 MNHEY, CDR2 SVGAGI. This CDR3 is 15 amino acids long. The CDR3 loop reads CASSSYSFSGNTIYF. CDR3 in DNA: TGTGCCAGCAGTTCCTATTCCTTCTCTGGAAACACCATATATTTT.